This TCR beta chain was sequenced during a study of blood T cell repertoires in COVID-19. Across the study: There were acute and convalescent COVID-19 samples, and they came from the United States, Italy and Spain. The analysed material was cDNA or gDNA that came from T cells, B-cell-depleted T cells, or PBMCs.

As processed by the authors: Estimates of nucleated cell counts were drawn from the amplification of reference gene primers. Here immunoSEQ multiplex PCR was the method, and the copy in TCRdb shows in-frame clones only, minus some. The V and J calls and clone size were taken over from that table, and D and trimming were inferred from the DNA. The repertoire holds roughly 700,000 clones, around 90% seen once, with over 0.2% in the top ten. CDR3 length: 13 residues. Deletions cut 0 bases from V and 4 bases from J, with 9 bases between. Germline CDR1 is GTSNPN and CDR2 is SVGIG (reference sequence). The chain carries TRBV30 and TRBJ1-2; a possible D gene is TRBD1 (5 bases). Sample: peripheral blood. This receptor was taken from a woman between 18 and 29 years old with acute or convalescent COVID-19. The CDR3 DNA sequence: TGTGCCTGGAGTGTATTAAGGGGCTATGGCTACACCTTC. It codes for CAWSVLRGYGYTF.